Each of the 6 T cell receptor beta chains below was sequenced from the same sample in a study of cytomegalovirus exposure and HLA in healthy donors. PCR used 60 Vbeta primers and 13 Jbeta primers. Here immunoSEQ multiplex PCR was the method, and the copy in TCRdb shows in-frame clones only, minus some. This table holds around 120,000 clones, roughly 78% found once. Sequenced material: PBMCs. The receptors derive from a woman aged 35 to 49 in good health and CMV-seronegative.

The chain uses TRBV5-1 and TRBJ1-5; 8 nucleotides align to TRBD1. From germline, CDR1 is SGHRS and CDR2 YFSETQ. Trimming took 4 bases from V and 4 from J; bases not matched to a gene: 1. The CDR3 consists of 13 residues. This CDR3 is CASSQGANQPQHF. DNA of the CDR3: TGCGCCAGCAGCCAGGGGGCTAATCAGCCCCAGCATTTT.

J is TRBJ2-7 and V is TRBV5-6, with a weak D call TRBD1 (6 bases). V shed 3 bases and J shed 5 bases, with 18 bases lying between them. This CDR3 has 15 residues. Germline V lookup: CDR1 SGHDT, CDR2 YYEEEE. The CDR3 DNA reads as TGTGCCAGCAGCTCCCAGGGGTTGAGTTTTCACGAGCAGTACTTC. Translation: CASSSQGLSFHEQYF.

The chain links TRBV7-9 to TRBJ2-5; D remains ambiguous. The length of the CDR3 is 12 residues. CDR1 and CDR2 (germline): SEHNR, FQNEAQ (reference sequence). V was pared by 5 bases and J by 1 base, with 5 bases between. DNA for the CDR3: TGTGCCAGCAGCCTCCTCCAAGAGACCCAGTACTTC. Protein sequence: CASSLLQETQYF.

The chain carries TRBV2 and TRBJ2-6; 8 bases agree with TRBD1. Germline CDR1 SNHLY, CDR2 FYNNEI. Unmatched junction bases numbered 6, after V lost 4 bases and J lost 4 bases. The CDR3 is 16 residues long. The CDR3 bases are TGTGCCAGCAGTGCGACAGGGGTGGGGGGGGCCAACGTCCTGACTTTC. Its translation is CASSATGVGGANVLTF.

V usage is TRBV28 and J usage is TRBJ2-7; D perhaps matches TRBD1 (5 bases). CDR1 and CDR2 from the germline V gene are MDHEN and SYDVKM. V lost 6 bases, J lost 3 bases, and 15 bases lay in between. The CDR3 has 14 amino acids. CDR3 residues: CASSPRQRIYEQYF. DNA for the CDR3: TGTGCCAGCAGCCCCAGACAGAGAATCTACGAGCAGTACTTC.

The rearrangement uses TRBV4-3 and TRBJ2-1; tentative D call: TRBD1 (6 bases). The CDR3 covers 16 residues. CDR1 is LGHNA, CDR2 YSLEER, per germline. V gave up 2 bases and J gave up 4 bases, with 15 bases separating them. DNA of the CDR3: TGCGCCAGCAGCCAATTTTCACAGGGACGGTACAATGAGCAGTTCTTC. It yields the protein CASSQFSQGRYNEQFF.